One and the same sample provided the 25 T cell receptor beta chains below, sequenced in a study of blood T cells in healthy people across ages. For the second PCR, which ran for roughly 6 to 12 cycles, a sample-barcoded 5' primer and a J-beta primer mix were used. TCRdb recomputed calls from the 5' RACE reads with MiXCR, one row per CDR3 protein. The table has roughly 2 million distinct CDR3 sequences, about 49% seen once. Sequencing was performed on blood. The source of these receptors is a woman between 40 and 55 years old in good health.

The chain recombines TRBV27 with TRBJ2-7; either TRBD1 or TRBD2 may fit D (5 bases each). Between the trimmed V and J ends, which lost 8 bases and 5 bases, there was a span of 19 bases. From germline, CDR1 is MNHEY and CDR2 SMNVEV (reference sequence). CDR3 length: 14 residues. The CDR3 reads CASAYGKRGHEQYF. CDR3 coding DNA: TGTGCCAGCGCATACGGTAAGAGGGGTCACGAGCAGTACTTC.

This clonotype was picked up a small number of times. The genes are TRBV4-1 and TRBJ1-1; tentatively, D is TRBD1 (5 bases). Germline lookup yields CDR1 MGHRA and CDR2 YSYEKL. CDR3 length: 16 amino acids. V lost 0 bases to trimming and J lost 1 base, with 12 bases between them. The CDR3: CASSQEPGQGNTEAFF. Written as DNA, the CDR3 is TGCGCCAGCAGCCAAGAGCCAGGTCAGGGGAACACTGAAGCTTTCTTT.

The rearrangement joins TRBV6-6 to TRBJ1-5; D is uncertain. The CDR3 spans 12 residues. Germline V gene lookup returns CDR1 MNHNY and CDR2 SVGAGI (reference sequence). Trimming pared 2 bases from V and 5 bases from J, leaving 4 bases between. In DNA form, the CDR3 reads TGTGCCAGCAGTTACGCCGATCAGCCCCAGCATTTT. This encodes CASSYADQPQHF.

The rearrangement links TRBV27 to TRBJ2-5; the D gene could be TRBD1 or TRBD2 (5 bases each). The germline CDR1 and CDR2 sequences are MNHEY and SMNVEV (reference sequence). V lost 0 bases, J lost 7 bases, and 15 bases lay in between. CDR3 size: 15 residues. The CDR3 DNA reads TGTGCCAGCAGTTTATCCCGGGACCCCAGAGGGACCCAGTACTTC. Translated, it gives CASSLSRDPRGTQYF.

The CDR3 DNA reads as TGTGCCAGCAGCATCGGGACAGTCCCCCGGTATGTTACGCAGTATTTT. Its translation is CASSIGTVPRYVTQYF. J is TRBJ2-3 and V is TRBV7-2, with 7 bases lining up with TRBD1. The junction had 16 bases not matched to a gene; V was cut back by 5 bases and J by 8 bases. The CDR3 loop spans 16 amino acids. In germline, CDR1 is SGHTA, CDR2 FQGNSA.

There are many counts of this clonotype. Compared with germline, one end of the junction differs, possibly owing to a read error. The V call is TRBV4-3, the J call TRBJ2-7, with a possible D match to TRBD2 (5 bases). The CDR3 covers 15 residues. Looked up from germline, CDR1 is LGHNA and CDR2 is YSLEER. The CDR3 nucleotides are TGTGCCAGCAGCCAAGATAACGGCGGGTCCTACGAGCAGTACTTC. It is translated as CASSQDNGGSYEQYF.

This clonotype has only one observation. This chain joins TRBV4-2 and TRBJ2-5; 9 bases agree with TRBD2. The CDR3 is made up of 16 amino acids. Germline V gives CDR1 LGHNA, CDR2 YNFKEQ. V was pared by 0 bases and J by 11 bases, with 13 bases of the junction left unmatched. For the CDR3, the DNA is TGTGCCAGCAGCCAAGATTATGTGCGGGGGGGGGATGAGCAGTACTTC. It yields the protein CASSQDYVRGGDEQYF.

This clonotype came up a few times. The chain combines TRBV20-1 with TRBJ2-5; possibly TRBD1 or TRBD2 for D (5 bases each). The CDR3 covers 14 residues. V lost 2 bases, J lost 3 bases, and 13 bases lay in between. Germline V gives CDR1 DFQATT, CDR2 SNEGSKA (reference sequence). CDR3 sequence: CSARYGATEETQYF. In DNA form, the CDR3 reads TGCAGTGCTAGATACGGGGCCACTGAAGAGACCCAGTACTTC.

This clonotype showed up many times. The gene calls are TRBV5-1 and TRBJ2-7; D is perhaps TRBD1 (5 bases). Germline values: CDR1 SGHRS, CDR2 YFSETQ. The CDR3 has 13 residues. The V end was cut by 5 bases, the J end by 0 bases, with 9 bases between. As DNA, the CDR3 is TGCGCCAGCAGTCCAGGGTTCTCCTACGAGCAGTACTTC. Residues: CASSPGFSYEQYF.

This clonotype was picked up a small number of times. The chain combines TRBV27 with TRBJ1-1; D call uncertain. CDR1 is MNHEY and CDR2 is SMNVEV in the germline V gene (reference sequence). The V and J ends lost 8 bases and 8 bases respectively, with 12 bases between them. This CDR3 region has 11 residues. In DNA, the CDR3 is TGTGCCAGCCGGTGGGGTCGGGAAGCTTTCTTT. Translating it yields CASRWGREAFF.

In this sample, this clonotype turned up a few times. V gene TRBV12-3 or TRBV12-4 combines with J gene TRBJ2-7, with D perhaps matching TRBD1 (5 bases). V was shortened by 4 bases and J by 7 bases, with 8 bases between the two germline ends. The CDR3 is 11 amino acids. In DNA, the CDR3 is TGTGCCAGCAGTTATGGGGCGGAGCAGTACTTC. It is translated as CASSYGAEQYF.

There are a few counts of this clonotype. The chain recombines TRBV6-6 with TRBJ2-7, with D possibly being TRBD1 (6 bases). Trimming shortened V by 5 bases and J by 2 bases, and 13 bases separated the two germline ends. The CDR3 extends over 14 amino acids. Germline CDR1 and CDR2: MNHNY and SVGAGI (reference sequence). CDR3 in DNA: TGTGCCAGCAGTCCATACGGACAGACCTACGAGCAGTACTTC. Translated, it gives CASSPYGQTYEQYF.

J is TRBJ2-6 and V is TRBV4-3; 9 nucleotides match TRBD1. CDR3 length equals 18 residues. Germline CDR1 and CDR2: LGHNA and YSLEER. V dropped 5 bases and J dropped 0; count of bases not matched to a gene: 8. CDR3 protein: CASSGRDRVYSGANVLTF. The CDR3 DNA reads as TGCGCCAGCAGCGGCCGGGACAGGGTTTACTCTGGGGCCAACGTCCTGACTTTC.

The CDR3 DNA reads as TGTGCCAGCAGCTTGGTAACTAGCGGTTACACCGGGGAGCTGTTTTTT. Translated, it gives CASSLVTSGYTGELFF. V gene TRBV5-6 combines with J gene TRBJ2-2; 8 bases align to TRBD2. The germline CDR1 and CDR2 sequences are SGHDT and YYEEEE. This CDR3 contains 16 residues. Trimming cost V 0 bases and J 3 bases; bases outside gene matches: 4.

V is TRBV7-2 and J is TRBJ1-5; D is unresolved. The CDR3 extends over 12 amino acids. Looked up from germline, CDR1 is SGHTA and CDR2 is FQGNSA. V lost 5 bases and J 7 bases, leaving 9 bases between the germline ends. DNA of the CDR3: TGTGCCAGCAGCCCATACCAACAGCCCCAGCATTTT. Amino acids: CASSPYQQPQHF.

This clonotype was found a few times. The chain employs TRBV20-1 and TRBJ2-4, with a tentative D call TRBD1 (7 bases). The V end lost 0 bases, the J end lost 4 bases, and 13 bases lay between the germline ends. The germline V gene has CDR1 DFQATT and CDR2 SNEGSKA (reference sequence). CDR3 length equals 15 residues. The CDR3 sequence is CSARDIGGQKNIQYF. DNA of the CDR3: TGCAGTGCTAGAGATATCGGGGGACAGAAAAACATTCAGTACTTC.

The chain's CDR3 is CASFGPATWGVSQYF. The CDR3 nucleotides read TGTGCCAGCTTTGGCCCCGCGACGTGGGGAGTATCGCAGTATTTT. The chain couples TRBV11-2 to TRBJ2-3, with D possibly being TRBD2 (5 bases). This CDR3 region has 15 residues. V dropped 8 bases and J dropped 10 bases, with 25 bases sitting between them. From germline, CDR1 is SGHAT and CDR2 FQNNGV.

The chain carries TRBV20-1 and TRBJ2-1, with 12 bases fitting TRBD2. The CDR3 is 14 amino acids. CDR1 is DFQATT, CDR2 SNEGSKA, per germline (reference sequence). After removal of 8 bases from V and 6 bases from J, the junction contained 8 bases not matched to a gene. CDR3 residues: CSHNGLAGSNEQFF. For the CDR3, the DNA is TGCAGTCACAACGGACTAGCGGGGTCCAATGAGCAGTTCTTC.

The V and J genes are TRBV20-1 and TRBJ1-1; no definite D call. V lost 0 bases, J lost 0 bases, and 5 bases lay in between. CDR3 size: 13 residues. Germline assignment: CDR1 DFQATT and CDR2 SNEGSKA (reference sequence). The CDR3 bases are TGCAGTGCTAGAGAATCAGTGAACACTGAAGCTTTCTTT. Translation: CSARESVNTEAFF.

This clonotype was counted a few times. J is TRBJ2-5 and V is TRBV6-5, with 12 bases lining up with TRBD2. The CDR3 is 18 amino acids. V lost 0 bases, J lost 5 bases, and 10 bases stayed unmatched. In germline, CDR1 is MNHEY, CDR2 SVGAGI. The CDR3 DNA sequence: TGTGCCAGCAGTTACTCGTTTACTAGCGGGGGGATGGCGGAGACCCAGTACTTC. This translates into CASSYSFTSGGMAETQYF.

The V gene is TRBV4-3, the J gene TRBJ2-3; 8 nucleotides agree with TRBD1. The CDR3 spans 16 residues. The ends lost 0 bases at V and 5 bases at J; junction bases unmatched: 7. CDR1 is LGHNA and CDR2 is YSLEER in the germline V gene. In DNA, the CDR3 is TGCGCCAGCAGCCAAGATCACAGGGGGAGAATAGATACGCAGTATTTT. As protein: CASSQDHRGRIDTQYF.

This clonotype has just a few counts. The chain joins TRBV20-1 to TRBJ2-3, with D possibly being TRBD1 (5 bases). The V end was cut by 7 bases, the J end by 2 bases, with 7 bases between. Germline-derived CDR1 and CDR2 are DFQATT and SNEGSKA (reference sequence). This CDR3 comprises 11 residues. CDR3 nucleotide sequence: TGCAGTGAGGGGAACACAGATACGCAGTATTTT. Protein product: CSEGNTDTQYF.

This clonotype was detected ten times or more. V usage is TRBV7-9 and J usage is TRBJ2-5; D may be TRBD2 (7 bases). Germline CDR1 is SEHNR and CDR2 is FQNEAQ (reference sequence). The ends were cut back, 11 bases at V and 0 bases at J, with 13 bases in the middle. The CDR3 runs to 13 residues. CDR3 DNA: TGTGCCTGGGGGGGGACAAACCAAGAGACCCAGTACTTC. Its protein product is CAWGGTNQETQYF. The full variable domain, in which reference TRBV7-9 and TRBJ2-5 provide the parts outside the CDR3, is DTGVSQNPRHKITKRGQNVTFRCDPISEHNRLYWYRQTLGQGPEFLTYFQNEAQLEKSRLLSDRFSAERPKGSFSTLEIQRTEQGDSAMYLCAWGGTNQETQYFGPGTRLLVL.

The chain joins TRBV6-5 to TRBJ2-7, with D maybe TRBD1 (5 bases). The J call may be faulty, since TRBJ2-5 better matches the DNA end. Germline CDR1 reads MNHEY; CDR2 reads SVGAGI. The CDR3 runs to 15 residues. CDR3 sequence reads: CASSYSYQGSQTQYF. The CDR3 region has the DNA TGTGCCAGCAGTTACTCGTATCAGGGTAGCCAGACCCAGTACTTC.

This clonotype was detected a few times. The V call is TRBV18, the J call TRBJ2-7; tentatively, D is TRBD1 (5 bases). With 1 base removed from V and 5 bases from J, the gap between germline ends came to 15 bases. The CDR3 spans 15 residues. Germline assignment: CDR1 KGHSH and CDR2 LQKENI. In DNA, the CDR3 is TGTGCCAGCTCACCACAACGGCAGGGCTCTAACGAGCAGTACTTC. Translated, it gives CASSPQRQGSNEQYF. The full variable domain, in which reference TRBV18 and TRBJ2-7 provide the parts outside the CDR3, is NAGVMQNPRHLVRRRGQEARLRCSPMKGHSHVYWYRQLPEEGLKFMVYLQKENIIDESGMPKERFSAEFPKEGPSILRIQQVVRGDSAAYFCASSPQRQGSNEQYFGPGTRLTVT.